This note documents a single T cell receptor beta chain sequence. The antigen this receptor binds is unknown. Sequencing instrument: NextSeq 550. The Human TCR Profiling Kit (MiLaboratory) was used to prepare UMI-labeled 5' RACE TRB cDNA libraries. The full amount of extracted RNA was used for cDNA synthesis, and the full amount of resulting cDNA was used for PCR amplification. Libraries were prepared in parallel with an identical number of PCR cycles. The study's processing was this. About 50,000 +/- 10,000 unique UMI-labeled TRB cDNA molecules per library were extracted with MIGEC and MiXCR, with at least two reads per UMI required. An average of approximately 40,000 +/- 10,000 functional in-frame TRB CDR3 nucleotide clonotypes without stop codons was found per library. After downsampling to 5000 UMI-labeled TRB molecules per sample, diversity metrics such as normalized Shannon-Wiener and Chao1 were calculated in VDJtools. VDJtools was used to calculate clonotype-size-weighted physicochemical properties of the central five CDR3 residues, namely interaction energy, strength, volume and Kidera factor 4. TCRdb reprocessed the reads, reporting each CDR3 protein sequence once and no DNA. TCRdb assigned the V and J calls; the authors' analysis was not used. The sample table records about 50,000 distinct CDR3 sequences. Together, the top ten hold 0.42% of the sample.

For every CD8+ T cell subset, 300,000 cells were flow-sorted straight into RLT lysis buffer, and each subset was sorted in triplicate. To exclude memory contaminants, naive CD8+ T cells were stringently defined as CD45RO-CCR7+CD27+CD95-. Peripheral blood mononuclear cells were isolated from buffy coats by standard density gradient centrifugation. Naive CXCR3-negative and CXCR3-positive CD8+ T cells were flow-sorted using a FACSAria III. Total RNA was extracted from sorted cells with an RNeasy Mini Kit. The data were taken from a study of CXCR3-negative and CXCR3-positive naive CD8 T cells (dated by TCRdb to the late 2010s). Regarding the research as a whole: In total, about 135 million TRB reads were obtained, corresponding to roughly 1.5 +/- 0.3 million reads per library. Data from 11 donors, pooled across two independent experiments, went into the diversity and physicochemical repertoire analyses. The TRBV-TRBJ cluster analysis covered naive subsets from roughly five donors and memory cells from 3 donors.

General conclusions and limits of the study: Because surface CD5, which has been linked to self-reactivity in mice, was comparable between naive subsets, TCR interaction strength was also inferred from TRB CDR3 physicochemical properties. Freshly isolated PBMCs were used for most assays because CXCR3 expression went down partially after cryopreservation. Repertoire diversity was comparably high in both naive subsets but much lower in memory CD8+ T cells. Compared with CXCR3-negative naive cells, CXCR3-positive naive cells had TRB CDR3s with higher hydrophobicity (lower Kidera factor 4), lower energy, and higher strength and volume indices. TRBV-TRBJ usage was similar between naive CXCR3-negative and CXCR3-positive cells from the same donor, while memory cells showed distinct patterns.

The CDR3 runs 11 amino acids, cysteine and phenylalanine included. The record lacks a DNA sequence. As encoded in the germline V gene, CDR1 is SGHTA while CDR2 is FQGNSA. Sequencing was performed on naive CXCR3- CD8+ T cells from blood. Taken with the paper, the label for cell subset or site translates to: CD45RO-CCR7+CD27+CD95- naive CD8+ T cells lacking CXCR3 (TNR3-). The sequence came from a human donor in good health. Some clones in this sample may be carry-over from other donors' samples. The rearrangement combines TRBV7-2 with TRBJ2-1. The CDR3 is CASSWTYEQFF.